These T cell receptor beta chains were read from a single sample in a study of cytomegalovirus exposure and HLA in healthy donors. Sequencing was performed with immunoSEQ multiplex PCR; in TCRdb, only in-frame clones are kept and a portion is missing. The sample yields 110,000 to 150,000 clones, around 80% seen once. The source material was PBMCs. These receptors originate from a man aged 35-49 years in good health and CMV-seronegative. CDR3s include the opening cysteine and the closing phenylalanine or tryptophan. A D gene is named only where the DNA matches it firmly. Size values are once, few and many counts, or a class for expanded clones, and some rows have none.

D gene	V gene	J gene	clone size	CDR3 protein	CDR3 DNA
TRBD1	TRBV4-3	TRBJ1-2	-	CASSQVGQGKFLNYGYTF	TGCGCCAGCAGCCAAGTAGGACAGGGAAAATTTCTTAACTATGGCTACACCTTC
TRBD1	TRBV19	TRBJ1-1	-	CASSKQGASTEAFF	TGTGCCAGTAGTAAACAGGGGGCGAGCACTGAAGCTTTCTTT
TRBD1	TRBV5-1	TRBJ2-7	-	CASSPGQGGGEQYF	TGCGCCAGCAGCCCGGGACAGGGTGGTGGCGAGCAGTACTTC
-	TRBV19	TRBJ2-4	once	CASSIRGADIQYF	TGTGCCAGTAGTATAAGGGGCGCGGACATTCAGTACTTC
-	TRBV5-1	TRBJ1-3	once	CASSLEGQGNTIYF	TGCGCCAGCAGCTTGGAGGGGCAGGGAAACACCATATATTTT
TRBD2	TRBV5-4	TRBJ2-1	-	CASSFPLAGGNNEQFF	TGTGCCAGCAGCTTCCCACTAGCGGGGGGCAACAATGAGCAGTTCTTC
TRBD1	TRBV7-3	TRBJ1-4	-	CASSFIRDRDEKLFF	TGTGCCAGCAGCTTCATTCGGGACAGGGATGAAAAACTGTTTTTT
-	TRBV5-1	TRBJ1-1	-	CASSPGGRGEAFF	TGCGCCAGCAGCCCCGGAGGCCGCGGTGAAGCTTTCTTT
TRBD1	TRBV6-5	TRBJ1-6	-	CASSQGVGNSPLHF	TGTGCCAGCAGCCAGGGGGTGGGTAATTCACCCCTCCACTTT
TRBD2	TRBV2	TRBJ2-5	-	CASGGSGGETQYF	TGTGCCAGCGGGGGTAGCGGGGGCGAGACCCAGTACTTC
-	TRBV10-2	TRBJ2-3	-	CASSELERPVTDTQYF	TGCGCCAGCAGTGAGTTAGAGAGGCCCGTCACAGATACGCAGTATTTT
-	TRBV10-2	TRBJ1-1	-	CASRERGSDNEAFF	TGCGCCAGCAGGGAGCGGGGTTCGGATAATGAAGCTTTCTTT
TRBD1	TRBV11-1	TRBJ1-2	-	CASSQDRAVDYTF	TGTGCCAGCAGCCAGGACAGGGCTGTGGACTACACCTTC
-	TRBV7-9	TRBJ1-1	-	CASSLGGENTEAFF	TGTGCCAGCAGCTTGGGCGGGGAAAACACTGAAGCTTTCTTT
TRBD2	TRBV11-2	TRBJ2-3	-	CASSFWTSGDRTDTQYF	TGTGCCAGCAGCTTCTGGACTAGCGGGGACCGCACAGATACGCAGTATTTT
TRBD1	TRBV27	TRBJ2-7	once	CASSFRATGNSEQYF	TGTGCCAGCAGTTTCCGGGCGACAGGGAATAGCGAGCAGTACTTC
TRBD2	TRBV7-7	TRBJ2-5	-	CASSSREGLPSETQYF	TGTGCTAGCAGCTCTCGGGAGGGGCTACCGTCGGAGACCCAGTACTTC
-	TRBV14	TRBJ1-2	-	CASSRGPPEDYGYTF	TGTGCCAGCAGCCGAGGACCCCCGGAGGACTATGGCTACACCTTC
TRBD1	TRBV7-8	TRBJ1-3	-	CASSLAGTGSGNTIYF	TGTGCCAGCAGCTTAGCCGGGACAGGGTCCGGAAACACCATATATTTT
-	TRBV6-5	TRBJ1-2	-	CASSYTLGEFNYGYTF	TGTGCCAGCAGTTACACGCTAGGGGAATTTAACTATGGCTACACCTTC
-	TRBV7-2	TRBJ1-5	few	CASSPKGGSSNQPQHF	TGTGCCAGCAGCCCAAAAGGGGGATCTAGCAATCAGCCCCAGCATTTT
TRBD1	TRBV5-1	TRBJ2-1	few	CASSLTRQGQFF	TGCGCCAGCAGCTTGACGAGACAGGGACAGTTCTTC
-	TRBV19	TRBJ1-1	-	CASNDFRGMNTEAFF	TGTGCCAGTAACGACTTTCGGGGTATGAACACTGAAGCTTTCTTT
TRBD1	TRBV7-9	TRBJ2-7	-	CASSLSQGADEQYF	TGTGCCAGCAGCTTATCCCAGGGGGCGGACGAGCAGTACTTC
TRBD1	TRBV30	TRBJ1-2	-	CARLDRAEGGYTF	TGTGCCCGATTAGACAGGGCCGAGGGTGGCTACACCTTC
-	TRBV12-5	TRBJ1-1	-	CASGREASYKAFF	TGTGCTAGTGGCCGGGAGGCGAGCTATAAAGCTTTCTTT
-	TRBV5-4	TRBJ1-2	-	CASRKTGSQGYGYTF	TGTGCCAGCAGAAAAACAGGGTCGCAGGGCTATGGCTACACCTTC
TRBD2	TRBV19	TRBJ2-1	-	CASSTERGGYNEQFF	TGTGCCAGTAGTACCGAGCGGGGGGGCTACAATGAGCAGTTCTTC
-	TRBV12-5	TRBJ1-1	-	CASGLKSNTEAFF	TGTGCTAGTGGTTTGAAGAGTAACACTGAAGCTTTCTTT
TRBD1	TRBV10-2	TRBJ1-5	-	CASRTGVKNQPQHF	TGCGCCAGCAGAACAGGGGTGAAAAATCAGCCCCAGCATTTT
-	TRBV6-5	TRBJ1-1	-	CASSYGGAEAFF	TGTGCCAGCAGTTACGGCGGGGCTGAAGCTTTCTTT
TRBD2	TRBV12-5	TRBJ2-7	once	CASGLVLSGVSSYEQYF	TGTGCTAGTGGTTTGGTACTAAGCGGGGTTAGCTCCTACGAGCAGTACTTC
-	TRBV5-5	TRBJ1-2	medium-sized	CASSLDNRNFYGYTF	TGTGCCAGCAGCTTGGACAACAGAAACTTCTATGGCTACACCTTC
-	TRBV29-1	TRBJ1-4	-	CSVGTANEKLFF	TGCAGCGTTGGGACAGCCAATGAAAAACTGTTTTTT
-	TRBV20-1	TRBJ1-5	once	CSADNMHF	TGCAGTGCCGACAATATGCATTTT
TRBD1	TRBV19	TRBJ1-6	-	CASSIEGQGNSPLHF	TGTGCCAGTAGTATAGAGGGACAGGGGAATTCACCCCTCCACTTT
-	TRBV9	TRBJ2-7	few	CASSVGGEQYF	TGTGCCAGCAGCGTAGGAGGCGAGCAGTACTTC